Listed below are T cell receptor beta chains from one sample, sequenced in a study of cytomegalovirus exposure and HLA in healthy donors. Profiled with immunoSEQ multiplex PCR; TCRdb holds only in-frame clones, not every one. Of 95,000 to 120,000 clones detected, almost 96% appear once; the ten largest clones hold 0.67%. Specimen: PBMCs. The receptors stem from a woman aged 18-29 years in good health and CMV-seronegative. The CDR3 runs from the conserved cysteine through the conserved F or W. The order of the fields is J gene, V gene, D gene, clone size, CDR3 protein, CDR3 DNA. The D gene is left open where the match is weak. Size is omitted from some rows. Given values are once, few, many or a class for expanded clones.

TRBJ2-2	TRBV9	TRBD1	once	CASSARTGGGELFF	TGTGCCAGCAGCGCGAGGACAGGGGGCGGGGAGCTGTTTTTT
TRBJ2-7	TRBV27	TRBD1	once	CASSPLLGTALGYEQYF	TGTGCCAGCAGTCCACTCCTTGGGACAGCCCTGGGATACGAGCAGTACTTC
TRBJ2-5	TRBV28	TRBD2	-	CASSWAGEETQYF	TGTGCCAGCAGTTGGGCGGGGGAAGAGACCCAGTACTTC
TRBJ2-7	TRBV6-1	TRBD2	-	CASMRTGTSSEQYF	TGTGCCAGCATGAGAACCGGGACTAGTAGCGAGCAGTACTTC
TRBJ2-7	TRBV5-1	-	-	CASSPYRDSPYEQYF	TGCGCCAGCAGCCCCTACCGGGACTCGCCGTACGAGCAGTACTTC
TRBJ1-4	TRBV28	-	-	CASSLRLGEKLFF	TGTGCCAGCAGTTTGAGGCTGGGTGAAAAACTGTTTTTT
TRBJ2-3	TRBV28	-	-	CASSSPPSDTQYF	TGTGCCAGCAGTTCCCCCCCGTCAGATACGCAGTATTTT
TRBJ2-7	TRBV7-9	TRBD1	-	CASSSPPADRGPYEQYF	TGTGCCAGCAGCTCCCCCCCCGCCGACAGGGGCCCCTACGAGCAGTACTTC
TRBJ2-5	TRBV9	-	-	CASSAGTLDEETQYF	TGTGCCAGCAGCGCAGGGACTTTGGATGAAGAGACCCAGTACTTC
TRBJ1-1	TRBV19	-	-	CASMRHPRPTEAFF	TGTGCCAGTATGAGACATCCACGTCCCACTGAAGCTTTCTTT
TRBJ2-7	TRBV2	-	-	CASSEYVSYEQYF	TGTGCCAGCAGTGAGTATGTTTCCTACGAGCAGTACTTC
TRBJ1-2	TRBV4-1	-	-	CASSPTTGTSYGYTF	TGCGCCAGCAGCCCCACCACAGGGACTAGCTATGGCTACACCTTC
TRBJ2-7	TRBV25-1	TRBD2	-	CASSKGLGSYEQYF	TGTGCCAGCAGTAAGGGACTAGGCTCCTACGAGCAGTACTTC
TRBJ1-5	TRBV6-4	-	-	CASSVWAGGNQPQHF	TGTGCCAGCAGTGTCTGGGCTGGCGGCAATCAGCCCCAGCATTTT
TRBJ2-5	TRBV15	-	-	CATSRGSSRNQETQYF	TGTGCCACCAGCAGAGGCAGTTCTAGGAACCAAGAGACCCAGTACTTC
TRBJ1-2	TRBV4-1	-	-	CASSLMGGYGYTF	TGCGCCAGCAGCCTCATGGGAGGATATGGCTACACCTTC
TRBJ2-1	TRBV14	TRBD1	-	CASSGPGTGNQQFF	TGTGCCAGCAGCGGGCCCGGGACAGGGAATCAGCAGTTCTTC
TRBJ2-2	TRBV7-3	-	-	CASSLDGATGELFF	TGTGCCAGCAGCTTAGATGGGGCCACCGGGGAGCTGTTTTTT
TRBJ1-6	TRBV25-1	TRBD1	few	CASRGTGVTRWDSPLHF	TGTGCCAGCAGAGGGACAGGGGTCACGCGGTGGGATTCACCCCTCCACTTT
TRBJ1-5	TRBV7-8	-	-	CASSQSLNQPQHF	TGTGCCAGCAGCCAAAGCCTTAATCAGCCCCAGCATTTT
TRBJ2-7	TRBV14	TRBD1	-	CASSQVGQSYEQYF	TGTGCCAGCAGCCAAGTGGGACAGTCCTACGAGCAGTACTTC
TRBJ2-1	TRBV7-3	-	-	CASSSHVGGPSEQFF	TGTGCCAGCAGCTCCCATGTGGGGGGGCCCAGTGAGCAGTTCTTC
TRBJ1-4	TRBV5-1	TRBD1	-	CASRVGTAAEKLFF	TGCGCCAGCAGGGTGGGGACAGCTGCGGAAAAACTGTTTTTT
TRBJ2-5	TRBV9	TRBD1	-	CASSQGTGERYETQYF	TGTGCCAGCAGCCAAGGGACAGGGGAGAGGTACGAGACCCAGTACTTC
TRBJ1-1	TRBV6-4	-	-	CASSGPGHTDTEAFF	TGTGCCAGCAGTGGGCCCGGACACACCGACACTGAAGCTTTCTTT
TRBJ2-2	TRBV7-3	-	-	CASSLTGGGNTGELFF	TGTGCCAGCAGCTTAACCGGGGGAGGGAACACCGGGGAGCTGTTTTTT
TRBJ2-2	TRBV14	-	-	CASSQQATGELFF	TGTGCCAGCAGCCAGCAGGCCACCGGGGAGCTGTTTTTT
TRBJ1-5	TRBV7-2	-	-	CASSLTRGNQPQHF	TGTGCCAGCAGCTTAACCAGGGGAAATCAGCCCCAGCATTTT
TRBJ2-7	TRBV15	-	once	CATSREDSSYEQYF	TGTGCCACCAGCAGGGAGGACAGCTCCTACGAGCAGTACTTC
TRBJ1-1	TRBV6-1	-	-	CASSYLGAFF	TGTGCCAGCAGCTATCTAGGAGCTTTCTTT
TRBJ2-1	TRBV4-2	TRBD2	-	CASSRDGGDYNEQFF	TGTGCCAGCAGCCGTGACGGGGGGGACTACAATGAGCAGTTCTTC
TRBJ2-3	TRBV5-8	TRBD2	-	CASSFRGGKTDTQYF	TGTGCCAGCAGCTTTCGCGGGGGTAAAACAGATACGCAGTATTTT
TRBJ2-7	TRBV7-9	TRBD1	-	CASSRGDRISWEQYF	TGTGCCAGCAGCCGCGGGGACAGGATCTCCTGGGAGCAGTACTTC
TRBJ1-6	TRBV4-1	-	-	CASSQEMEGMDNSPLHF	TGCGCCAGCAGCCAAGAGATGGAGGGAATGGATAATTCACCCCTCCACTTT
TRBJ2-7	TRBV14	-	-	CASSQQGYEQYF	TGTGCCAGCAGCCAACAGGGTTACGAGCAGTACTTC
TRBJ1-5	TRBV6-1	-	-	CASSARGPGVQPQHF	TGTGCCAGCAGTGCAAGAGGGCCGGGCGTTCAGCCCCAGCATTTT
TRBJ2-5	TRBV28	-	-	CASRASIETQYF	TGTGCCAGCAGGGCTAGCATTGAGACCCAGTACTTC
TRBJ2-7	TRBV27	TRBD1	-	CASSLSGTGGAYEQYF	TGTGCCAGCAGTTTATCGGGGACAGGGGGTGCCTACGAGCAGTACTTC
TRBJ2-1	TRBV11-2	-	-	CASSSYREPYNEQFF	TGTGCCAGCAGCTCGTACAGGGAACCCTACAATGAGCAGTTCTTC
TRBJ2-2	TRBV4-3	TRBD2	-	CASSQGGGGNTGELFF	TGCGCCAGCAGCCAAGGTGGCGGGGGGAACACCGGGGAGCTGTTTTTT
TRBJ2-1	TRBV6-1	-	-	CASSEGDNYNEQFF	TGTGCCAGCAGTGAGGGGGACAACTACAATGAGCAGTTCTTC
TRBJ2-5	TRBV27	TRBD2	-	CASSLGTSDLQYF	TGTGCCAGCAGTTTAGGCACTAGCGACCTTCAGTACTTC
TRBJ1-1	TRBV29-1	TRBD1	-	CSVLQGKSTEAFF	TGCAGCGTACTACAGGGGAAGAGCACTGAAGCTTTCTTT
TRBJ1-2	TRBV7-2	TRBD1	once	CASSLVGSGGAYGYTF	TGTGCCAGCAGCTTAGTAGGGTCAGGGGGTGCCTATGGCTACACCTTC
TRBJ1-2	TRBV5-6	TRBD1	-	CASSLLGGQGRDGYTF	TGTGCCAGCAGCTTGTTGGGGGGACAGGGGAGAGATGGCTACACCTTC
TRBJ2-7	TRBV7-7	TRBD1	-	CASSPGQGHYEQYF	TGTGCTAGCAGCCCAGGACAGGGCCACTACGAGCAGTACTTC
TRBJ2-3	TRBV5-4	TRBD2	-	CASSLRGGTDTQYF	TGTGCCAGCAGCTTACGGGGGGGCACAGATACGCAGTATTTT
TRBJ2-3	TRBV9	TRBD2	-	CASSVGLAGTDTQYF	TGTGCCAGCAGCGTGGGACTAGCGGGCACAGATACGCAGTATTTT
TRBJ2-1	TRBV5-4	TRBD2	-	CASSFRAASGANEQFF	TGTGCCAGCAGCTTTAGGGCTGCTAGCGGGGCCAATGAGCAGTTCTTC
TRBJ2-3	TRBV5-4	TRBD1	-	CASSPGTGGEDTQYF	TGTGCCAGCAGCCCCGGGACAGGGGGCGAGGATACGCAGTATTTT
TRBJ1-5	TRBV28	-	-	CASSSRTSGQPQHF	TGTGCCAGCAGTTCGAGGACGAGCGGGCAGCCCCAGCATTTT
TRBJ1-2	TRBV19	TRBD1	-	CASSLGQGWVYGYTF	TGTGCCAGTAGTCTTGGACAGGGTTGGGTCTATGGCTACACCTTC
TRBJ2-2	TRBV9	TRBD2	-	CASSVEGGGRTGELFF	TGTGCCAGCAGCGTAGAAGGCGGGGGACGCACCGGGGAGCTGTTTTTT
TRBJ1-1	TRBV19	-	once	CASSILPGQGNTEAFF	TGTGCCAGTAGTATTCTCCCGGGACAAGGGAACACTGAAGCTTTCTTT